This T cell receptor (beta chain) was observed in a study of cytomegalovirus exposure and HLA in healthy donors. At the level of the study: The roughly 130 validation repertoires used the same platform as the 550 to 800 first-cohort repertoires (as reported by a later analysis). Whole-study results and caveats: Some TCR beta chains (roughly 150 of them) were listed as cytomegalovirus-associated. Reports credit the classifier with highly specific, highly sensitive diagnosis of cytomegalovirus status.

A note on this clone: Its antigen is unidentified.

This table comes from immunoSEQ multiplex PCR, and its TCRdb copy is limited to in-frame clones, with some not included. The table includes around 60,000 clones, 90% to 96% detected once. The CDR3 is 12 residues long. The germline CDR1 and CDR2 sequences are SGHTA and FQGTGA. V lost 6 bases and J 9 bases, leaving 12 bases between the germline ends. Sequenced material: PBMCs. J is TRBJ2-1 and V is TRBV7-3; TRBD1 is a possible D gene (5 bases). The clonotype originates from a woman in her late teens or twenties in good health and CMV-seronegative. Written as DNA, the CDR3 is TGTGCCAGCAGGGGGCGGTCGGGTGAGCAGTTCTTC. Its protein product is CASRGRSGEQFF.